Listed below are T cell receptor beta chains from one sample, sequenced in a study of T cell changes during pregnancy in multiple sclerosis. TCRdb's table, derived via immunoSEQ multiplex PCR, lists solely in-frame clones and lacks some. This sample yields tens of thousands of clones, of which around 92% are seen a single time; 0.2% belongs to the top ten. This material consisted of CD4+ T cells from peripheral blood mononuclear cells, taken in the second trimester of pregnancy. These receptors originate from a female donor with multiple sclerosis, enrolled in a pregnancy study. Both conserved end residues are part of each CDR3.

v_gene | CDR3aa
TRBV5-1 | CASSLKTGGYVETQYF
TRBV5-4 | CASSLGAGASTDTQYF
TRBV6-5 | CASSYRGPNTEAFF
TRBV7-2 | CASSYSGGEPLGNEQFF
TRBV5-1 | CASKIAGDHTGELFF
TRBV6-1 | CASSVEVGQPQHF
TRBV6-6 | CASTLPQAGEQFF
TRBV18 | CASSTGSRDTQYF
TRBV9 | CASSVDPTAESPLHF
TRBV2 | CASTLVGGNTEAFF
TRBV5-1 | CASSLAGGNTGELFF
TRBV7-9 | CASSIGQVNTEAFF
TRBV2 | CASSLLQGAMETQYF
TRBV7-7 | CASSLGEFYEQYF
TRBV18 | CASSPKPPPSGYTF
TRBV6-6 | CASSAGEPRYF
TRBV5-4 | CASSLVVSPRRQFGSSPLHF
TRBV5-6 | CASSLFGTEAFF
TRBV18 | CASSPASGGLADTQYF
TRBV7-2 | CASSLIGGNEQYF
TRBV28 | CASSLLHTYGYTF
TRBV9 | CASSTTSGTSYNEQFF
TRBV19 | CASSMLVGPGHSNYGYTF